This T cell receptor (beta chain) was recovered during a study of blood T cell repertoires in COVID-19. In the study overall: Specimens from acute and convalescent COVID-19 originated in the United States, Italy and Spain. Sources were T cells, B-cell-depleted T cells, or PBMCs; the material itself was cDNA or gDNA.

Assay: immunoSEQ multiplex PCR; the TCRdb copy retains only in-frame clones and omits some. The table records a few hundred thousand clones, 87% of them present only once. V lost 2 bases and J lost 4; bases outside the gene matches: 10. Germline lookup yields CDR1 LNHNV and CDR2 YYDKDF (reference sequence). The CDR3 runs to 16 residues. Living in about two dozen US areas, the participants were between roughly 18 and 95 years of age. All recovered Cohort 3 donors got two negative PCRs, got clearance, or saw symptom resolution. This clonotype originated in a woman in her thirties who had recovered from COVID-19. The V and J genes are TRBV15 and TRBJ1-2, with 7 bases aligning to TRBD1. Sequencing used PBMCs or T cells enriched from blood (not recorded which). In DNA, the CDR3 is TGTGCCACCAGCAGAACTACCAGGGGGTTCGGCTATGGCTACACCTTC. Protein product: CATSRTTRGFGYGYTF.